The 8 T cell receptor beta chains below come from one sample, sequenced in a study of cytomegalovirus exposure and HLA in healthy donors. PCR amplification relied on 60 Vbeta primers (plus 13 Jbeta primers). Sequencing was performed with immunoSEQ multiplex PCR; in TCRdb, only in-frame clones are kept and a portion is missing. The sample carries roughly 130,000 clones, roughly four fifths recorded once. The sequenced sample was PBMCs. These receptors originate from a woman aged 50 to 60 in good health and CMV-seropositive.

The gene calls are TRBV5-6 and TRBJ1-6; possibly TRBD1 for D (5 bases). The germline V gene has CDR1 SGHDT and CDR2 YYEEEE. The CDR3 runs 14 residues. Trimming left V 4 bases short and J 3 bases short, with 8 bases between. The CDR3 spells CASSSDSYNSPLHF. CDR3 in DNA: TGTGCCAGCAGCAGTGACAGCTATAATTCACCCCTCCACTTT.

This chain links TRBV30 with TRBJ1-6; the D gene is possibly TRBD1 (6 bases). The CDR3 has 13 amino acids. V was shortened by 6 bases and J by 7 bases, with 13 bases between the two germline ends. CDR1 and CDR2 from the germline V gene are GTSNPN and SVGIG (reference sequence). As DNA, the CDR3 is TGTGCCTGCACCGGGCAGGGGAATTCACCCCTCCACTTT. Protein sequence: CACTGQGNSPLHF.

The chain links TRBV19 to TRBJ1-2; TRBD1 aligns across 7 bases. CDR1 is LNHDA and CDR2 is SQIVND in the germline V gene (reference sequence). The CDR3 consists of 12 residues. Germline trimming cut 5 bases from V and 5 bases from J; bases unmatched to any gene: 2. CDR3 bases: TGTGCCAGTAGTTCGACAGGGTATGGCTACACCTTC. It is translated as CASSSTGYGYTF.

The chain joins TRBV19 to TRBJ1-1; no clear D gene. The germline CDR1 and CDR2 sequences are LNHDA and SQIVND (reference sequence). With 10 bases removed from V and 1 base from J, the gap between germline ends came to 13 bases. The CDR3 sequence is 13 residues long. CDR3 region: CATGNGENTEAFF. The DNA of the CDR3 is TGTGCCACCGGCAACGGGGAGAACACTGAAGCTTTCTTT.

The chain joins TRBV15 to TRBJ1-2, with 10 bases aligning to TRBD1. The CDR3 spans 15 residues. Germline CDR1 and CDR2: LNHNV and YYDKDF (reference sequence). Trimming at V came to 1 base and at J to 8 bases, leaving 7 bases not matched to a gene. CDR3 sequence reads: CATSRARGTGEGYTF. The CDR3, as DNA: TGTGCCACCAGCAGAGCCCGGGGGACAGGGGAGGGCTACACCTTC. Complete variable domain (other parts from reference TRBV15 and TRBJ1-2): DAMVIQNPRYQVTQFGKPVTLSCSQTLNHNVMYWYQQKSSQAPKLLFHYYDKDFNNEADTPDNFQSRRPNTSFCFLDIRSPGLGDTAMYLCATSRARGTGEGYTFGSGTRLTVV.

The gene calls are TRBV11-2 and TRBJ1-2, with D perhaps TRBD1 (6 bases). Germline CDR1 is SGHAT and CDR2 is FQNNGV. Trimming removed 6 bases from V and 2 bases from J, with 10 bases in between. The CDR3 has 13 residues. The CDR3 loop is CASSTGLNYGYTF. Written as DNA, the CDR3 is TGTGCCAGCAGTACAGGGCTCAACTATGGCTACACCTTC.

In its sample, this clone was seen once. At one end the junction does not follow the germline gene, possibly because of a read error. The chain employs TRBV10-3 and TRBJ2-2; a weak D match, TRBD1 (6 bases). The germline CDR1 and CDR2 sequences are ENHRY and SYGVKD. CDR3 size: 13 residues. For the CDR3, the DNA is TGTGCCATCGGTGAGCCGGGGACAGGGGAGCTGTTTTTT. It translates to CAIGEPGTGELFF.

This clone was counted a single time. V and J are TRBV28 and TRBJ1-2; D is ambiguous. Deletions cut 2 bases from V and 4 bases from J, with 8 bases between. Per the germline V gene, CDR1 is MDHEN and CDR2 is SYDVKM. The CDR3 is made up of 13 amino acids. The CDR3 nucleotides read TGTGCCAGCAGTTTACCGGGGATCTATGGCTACACCTTC. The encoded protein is CASSLPGIYGYTF.